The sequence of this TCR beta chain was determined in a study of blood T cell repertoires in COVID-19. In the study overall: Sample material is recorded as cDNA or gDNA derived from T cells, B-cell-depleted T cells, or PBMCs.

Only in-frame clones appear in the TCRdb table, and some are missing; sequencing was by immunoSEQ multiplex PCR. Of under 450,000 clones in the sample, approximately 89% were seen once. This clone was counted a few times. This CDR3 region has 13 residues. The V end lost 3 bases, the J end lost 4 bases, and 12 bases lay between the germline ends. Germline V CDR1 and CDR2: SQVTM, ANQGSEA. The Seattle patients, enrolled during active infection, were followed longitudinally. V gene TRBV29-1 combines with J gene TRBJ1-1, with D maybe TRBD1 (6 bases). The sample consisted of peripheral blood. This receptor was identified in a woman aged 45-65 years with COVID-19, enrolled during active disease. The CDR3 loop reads CSVDPGQATEAFF. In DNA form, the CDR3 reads TGCAGCGTTGATCCGGGACAAGCCACTGAAGCTTTCTTT.